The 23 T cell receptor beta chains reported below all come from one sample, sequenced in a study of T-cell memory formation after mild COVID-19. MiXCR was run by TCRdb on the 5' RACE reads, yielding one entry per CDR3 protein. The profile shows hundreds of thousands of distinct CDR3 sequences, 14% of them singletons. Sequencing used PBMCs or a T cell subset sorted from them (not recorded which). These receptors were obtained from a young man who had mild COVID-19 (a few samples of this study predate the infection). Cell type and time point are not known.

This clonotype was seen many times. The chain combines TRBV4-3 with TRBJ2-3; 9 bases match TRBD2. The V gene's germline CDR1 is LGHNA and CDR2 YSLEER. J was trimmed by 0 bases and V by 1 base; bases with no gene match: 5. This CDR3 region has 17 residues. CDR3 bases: TGCGCCAGCAGCCAAGTTTACCTAGCGGGGAGCACAGATACGCAGTATTTT. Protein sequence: CASSQVYLAGSTDTQYF.

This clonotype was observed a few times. CDR3 residues: CAWTGGPYTGELFF. CDR3 sequence (DNA): TGTGCCTGGACGGGGGGGCCCTACACCGGGGAGCTGTTTTTT. The gene calls are TRBV30 and TRBJ2-2; 8 nucleotides match TRBD2. Trimming at V came to 4 bases and at J to 3 bases, leaving 4 bases not matched to a gene. The V gene's germline CDR1 is GTSNPN and CDR2 SVGIG (reference sequence). The CDR3 totals 14 residues.

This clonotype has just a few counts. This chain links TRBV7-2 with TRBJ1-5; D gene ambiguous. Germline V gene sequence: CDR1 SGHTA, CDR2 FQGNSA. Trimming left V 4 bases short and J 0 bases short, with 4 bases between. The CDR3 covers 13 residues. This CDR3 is CASSSFSNQPQHF. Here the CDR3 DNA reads TGTGCCAGCAGCTCTTTTAGCAATCAGCCCCAGCATTTT.

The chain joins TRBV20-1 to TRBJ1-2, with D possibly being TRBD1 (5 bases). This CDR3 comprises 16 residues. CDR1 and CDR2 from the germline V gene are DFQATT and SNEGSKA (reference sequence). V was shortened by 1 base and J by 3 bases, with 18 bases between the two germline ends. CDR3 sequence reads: CSARVRGTSLDYGYTF. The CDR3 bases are TGCAGTGCTAGAGTCCGGGGCACCTCCTTAGACTATGGCTACACCTTC.

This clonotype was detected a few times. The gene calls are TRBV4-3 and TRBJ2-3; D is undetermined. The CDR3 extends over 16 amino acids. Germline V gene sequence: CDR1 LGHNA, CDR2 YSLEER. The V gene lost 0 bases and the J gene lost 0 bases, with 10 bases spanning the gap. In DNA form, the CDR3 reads TGCGCCAGCAGCCAAGAGACCGCCCCTAGCACAGATACGCAGTATTTT. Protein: CASSQETAPSTDTQYF.

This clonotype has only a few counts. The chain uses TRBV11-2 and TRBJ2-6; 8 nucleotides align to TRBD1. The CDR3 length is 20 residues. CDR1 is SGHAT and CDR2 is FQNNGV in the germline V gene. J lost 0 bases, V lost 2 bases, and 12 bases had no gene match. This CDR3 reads CASSLLRDRTGSSGANVLTF. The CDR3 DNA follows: TGTGCCAGCAGCTTACTCCGCGATAGGACAGGGAGCTCTGGGGCCAACGTCCTGACTTTC.

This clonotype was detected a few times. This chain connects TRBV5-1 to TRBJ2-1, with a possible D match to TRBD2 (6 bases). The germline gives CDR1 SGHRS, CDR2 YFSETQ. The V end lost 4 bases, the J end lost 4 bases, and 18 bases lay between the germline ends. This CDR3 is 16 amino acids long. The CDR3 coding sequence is TGCGCCAGCAGCCCCGGTGGAGGGGCCGATTACAATGAGCAGTTCTTC. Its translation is CASSPGGGADYNEQFF.

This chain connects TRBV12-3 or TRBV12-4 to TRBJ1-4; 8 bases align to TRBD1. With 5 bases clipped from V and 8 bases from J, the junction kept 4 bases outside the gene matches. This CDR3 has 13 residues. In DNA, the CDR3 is TGTGCCAGCAGTCGACAGGGGCGGGAAAAACTGTTTTTT. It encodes CASSRQGREKLFF.

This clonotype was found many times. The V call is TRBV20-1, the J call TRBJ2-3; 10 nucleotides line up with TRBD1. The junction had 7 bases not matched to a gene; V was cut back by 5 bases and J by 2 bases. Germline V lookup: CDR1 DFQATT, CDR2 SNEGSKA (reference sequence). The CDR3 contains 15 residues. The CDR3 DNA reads TGCAGTGCTGAATGGGACAGGGGTGCCACAGATACGCAGTATTTT. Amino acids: CSAEWDRGATDTQYF.

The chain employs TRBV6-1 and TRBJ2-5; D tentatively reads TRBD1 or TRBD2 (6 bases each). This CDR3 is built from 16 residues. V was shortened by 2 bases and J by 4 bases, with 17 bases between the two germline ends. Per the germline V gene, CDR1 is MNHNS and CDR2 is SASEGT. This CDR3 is CASSEIPGAERETQYF. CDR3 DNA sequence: TGTGCCAGCAGTGAAATTCCGGGGGCGGAACGAGAGACCCAGTACTTC.

Here the CDR3 DNA reads TGTGCCAGTGCCGGACCCGTCTATCAGCCCCAGCATTTT. As protein: CASAGPVYQPQHF. The chain combines TRBV19 with TRBJ1-5; D gene unclear. Deletions cut 8 bases from V and 5 bases from J, with 13 bases between. The CDR3 runs to 13 residues. In germline, CDR1 is LNHDA, CDR2 SQIVND (reference sequence).

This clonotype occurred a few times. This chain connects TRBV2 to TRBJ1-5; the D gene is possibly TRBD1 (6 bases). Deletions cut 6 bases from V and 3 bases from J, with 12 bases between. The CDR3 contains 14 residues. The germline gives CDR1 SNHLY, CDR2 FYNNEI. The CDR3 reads CASRRQVDNQPQHF. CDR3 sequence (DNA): TGTGCCAGCAGACGACAGGTAGACAATCAGCCCCAGCATTTT.

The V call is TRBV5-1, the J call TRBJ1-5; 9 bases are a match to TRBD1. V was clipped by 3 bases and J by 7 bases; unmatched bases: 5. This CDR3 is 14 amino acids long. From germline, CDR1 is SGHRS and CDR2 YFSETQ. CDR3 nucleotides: TGCGCCAGCAGCTCGGGACAGGGAGAACAGCCCCAGCATTTT. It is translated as CASSSGQGEQPQHF. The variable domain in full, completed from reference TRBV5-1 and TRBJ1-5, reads KAGVTQTPRYLIKTRGQQVTLSCSPISGHRSVSWYQQTPGQGLQFLFEYFSETQRNKGNFPGRFSGRQFSNSRSEMNVSTLELGDSALYLCASSSGQGEQPQHFGDGTRLSIL.

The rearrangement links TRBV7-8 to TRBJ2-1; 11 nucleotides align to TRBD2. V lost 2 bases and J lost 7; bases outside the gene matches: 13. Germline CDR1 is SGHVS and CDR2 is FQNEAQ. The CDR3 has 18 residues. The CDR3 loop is CASSLSWSLAGGWNEQFF. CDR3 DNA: TGTGCCAGCAGCTTAAGTTGGTCGCTAGCGGGGGGTTGGAATGAGCAGTTCTTC. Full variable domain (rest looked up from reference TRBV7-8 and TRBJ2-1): GAGVSQSPRYKVAKRGQDVALRCDPISGHVSLFWYQQALGQGPEFLTYFQNEAQLDKSGLPSDRFFAERPEGSVSTLKIQRTQQEDSAVYLCASSLSWSLAGGWNEQFFGPGTRLTVL.

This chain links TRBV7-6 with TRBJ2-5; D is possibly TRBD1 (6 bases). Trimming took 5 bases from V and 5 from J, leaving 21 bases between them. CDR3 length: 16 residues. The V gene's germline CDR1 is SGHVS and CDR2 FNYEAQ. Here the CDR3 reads CASSTGPGTTPETQYF. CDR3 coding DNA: TGTGCCAGCAGCACAGGGCCCGGGACCACTCCGGAGACCCAGTACTTC.

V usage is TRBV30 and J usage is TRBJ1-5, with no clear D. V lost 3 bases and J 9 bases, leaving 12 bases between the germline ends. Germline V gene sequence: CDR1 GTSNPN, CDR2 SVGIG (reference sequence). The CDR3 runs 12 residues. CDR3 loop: CAWSRLRGPQHF. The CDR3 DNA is TGTGCCTGGAGCAGGCTACGAGGGCCCCAGCATTTT. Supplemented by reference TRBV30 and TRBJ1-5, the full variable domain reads SQTIHQWPATLVQPVGSPLSLECTVEGTSNPNLYWYRQAAGRGLQLLFYSVGIGQISSEVPQNLSASRPQDRQFILSSKKLLLSDSGFYLCAWSRLRGPQHFGDGTRLSIL.

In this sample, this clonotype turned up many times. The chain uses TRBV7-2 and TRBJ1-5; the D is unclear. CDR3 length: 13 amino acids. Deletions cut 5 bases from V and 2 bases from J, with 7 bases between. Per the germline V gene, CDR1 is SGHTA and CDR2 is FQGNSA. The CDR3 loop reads CASSLFGNQPQHF. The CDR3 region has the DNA TGTGCCAGCAGCCTCTTTGGCAATCAGCCCCAGCATTTT.

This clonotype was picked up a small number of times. The CDR3 spells CATSTPGPDTQYF. The CDR3 coding sequence is TGTGCCACCAGTACCCCTGGCCCAGATACGCAGTATTTT. The V and J genes are TRBV24-1 and TRBJ2-3; D gene unclear. The ends were cut back, 6 bases at V and 4 bases at J, with 10 bases in the middle. The germline CDR1 and CDR2 sequences are KGHDR and SFDVKD. This CDR3 comprises 13 residues.

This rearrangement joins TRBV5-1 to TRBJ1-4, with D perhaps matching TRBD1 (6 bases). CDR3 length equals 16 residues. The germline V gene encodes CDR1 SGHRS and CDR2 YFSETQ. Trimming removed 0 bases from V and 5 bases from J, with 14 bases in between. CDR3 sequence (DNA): TGCGCCAGCAGCTTGGACTTAAGGGGGTCCAATGAAAAACTGTTTTTT. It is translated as CASSLDLRGSNEKLFF.

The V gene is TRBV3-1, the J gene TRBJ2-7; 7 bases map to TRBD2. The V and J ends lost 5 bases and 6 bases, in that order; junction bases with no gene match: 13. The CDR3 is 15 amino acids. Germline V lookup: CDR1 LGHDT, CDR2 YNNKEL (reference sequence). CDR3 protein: CASSYQVQRGTEQYF. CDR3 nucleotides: TGTGCCAGCAGCTACCAGGTCCAGCGGGGAACCGAGCAGTACTTC.

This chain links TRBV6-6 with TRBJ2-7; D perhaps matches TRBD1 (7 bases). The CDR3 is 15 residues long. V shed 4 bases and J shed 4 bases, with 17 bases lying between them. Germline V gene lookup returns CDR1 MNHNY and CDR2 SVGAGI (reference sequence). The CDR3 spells CASSFVRETGYEQYV. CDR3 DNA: TGTGCCAGCAGTTTTGTCCGGGAGACAGGGTACGAGCAGTACGTC.

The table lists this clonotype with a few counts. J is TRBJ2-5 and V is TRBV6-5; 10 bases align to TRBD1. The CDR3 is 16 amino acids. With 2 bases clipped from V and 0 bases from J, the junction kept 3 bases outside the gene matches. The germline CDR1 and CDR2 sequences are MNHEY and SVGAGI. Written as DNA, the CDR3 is TGTGCCAGCAGTTACCTAGACAGGGGGCACCAAGAGACCCAGTACTTC. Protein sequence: CASSYLDRGHQETQYF.

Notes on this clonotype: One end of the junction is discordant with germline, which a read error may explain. CDR3 loop: CASSLVLAGRESQYF. In nucleotides, the CDR3 is TGTGCCAGCAGCTTAGTCTTAGCGGGGAGAGAGAGCCAGTACTTC. This chain uses TRBV7-9 with TRBJ2-5, with 8 bases matching TRBD2. Germline V gives CDR1 SEHNR, CDR2 FQNEAQ (reference sequence). The CDR3 runs 15 residues.